The clone carrying this T cell receptor beta chain was seen many times. Its specificity is unknown. TCRdb passed the 5' RACE reads through MiXCR, listing each CDR3 protein once. Here the sample spans 150,000 to 200,000 distinct CDR3 sequences, more than 9% being singletons. This entry belongs to a study of CD8 T cells in ankylosing spondylitis. Study-level points and caveats: A motif in TCR beta, a set of roughly eight highly homologous variants, appeared characteristic of ankylosing spondylitis blood.

Input material: blood, either unsorted or a sorted T cell fraction (not recorded which). This clonotype was obtained from a male donor with ankylosing spondylitis or in good health (not recorded which).

The CDR3 reads CASSQDRGFGTIYF. The DNA for the CDR3 is TGCGCCAGCAGCCAAGATCGAGGCTTCGGCACCATATATTTT. The rearrangement links TRBV4-3 to TRBJ1-3; D not certain. The CDR3 is made up of 14 amino acids. Deletions cut 0 bases from V and 9 bases from J, with 12 bases between. Germline lookup yields CDR1 LGHNA and CDR2 YSLEER.